This entry features one T cell receptor beta chain sequence. The antigen is not known. This specimen comes from a study of T cell repertoires in aging, cancer and after chemotherapy. About the research overall: Six age groups, ranging from 30 or younger to 70 or older, included the donors. Clear clonal overlap appeared across healthy donor samples taken over several months to years. Study-wide points: In healthy donors, age-related TCR diversity loss mainly reflected lost richness. Rebound thymic output was suggested by rising median generation probability during chemotherapy in each cancer cohort.

TCR beta rearrangements were amplified from peripheral blood genomic DNA. The CDR3 has 17 residues. Losses at the gene ends were 6 bases for V and 8 bases for J; bases not matched to a gene: 16. Germline V gives CDR1 DFQATT, CDR2 SNEGSKA (reference sequence). Rearranged V-D-J TRB sequences were amplified with a mixed TRB-A/B primer pool. TCRdb ran MiXCR on the multiplex PCR reads and lists one entry per CDR3 protein. Of fewer than 12,000 distinct CDR3 sequences in the sample, approximately 30% were seen once. This TCR derives from a human donor in good health. The chain joins TRBV20-1 to TRBJ2-1; 13 bases align to TRBD2. Specimen: blood. CDR3 protein: CSASTGLAGAGIDEQFF. Here the CDR3 DNA reads TGCAGTGCCTCGACCGGACTAGCGGGAGCAGGTATCGATGAGCAGTTCTTC.